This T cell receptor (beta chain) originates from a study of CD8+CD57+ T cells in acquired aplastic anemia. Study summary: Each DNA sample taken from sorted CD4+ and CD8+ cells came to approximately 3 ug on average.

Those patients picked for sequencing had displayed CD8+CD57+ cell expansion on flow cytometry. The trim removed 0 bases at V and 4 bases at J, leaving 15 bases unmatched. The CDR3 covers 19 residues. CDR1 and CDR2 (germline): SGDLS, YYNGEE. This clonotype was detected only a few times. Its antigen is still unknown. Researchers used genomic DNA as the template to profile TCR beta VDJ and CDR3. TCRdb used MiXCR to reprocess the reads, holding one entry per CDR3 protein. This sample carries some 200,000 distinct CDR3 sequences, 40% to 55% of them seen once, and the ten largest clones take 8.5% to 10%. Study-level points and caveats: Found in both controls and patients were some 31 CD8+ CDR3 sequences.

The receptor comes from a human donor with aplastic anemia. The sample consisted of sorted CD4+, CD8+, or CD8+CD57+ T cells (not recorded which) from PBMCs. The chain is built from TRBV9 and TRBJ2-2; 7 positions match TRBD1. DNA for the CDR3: TGTGCCAGCAGCGTAGTTCTTGACAGGGATGGTCAGGCCACCGGGGAGCTGTTTTTT. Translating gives CASSVVLDRDGQATGELFF.